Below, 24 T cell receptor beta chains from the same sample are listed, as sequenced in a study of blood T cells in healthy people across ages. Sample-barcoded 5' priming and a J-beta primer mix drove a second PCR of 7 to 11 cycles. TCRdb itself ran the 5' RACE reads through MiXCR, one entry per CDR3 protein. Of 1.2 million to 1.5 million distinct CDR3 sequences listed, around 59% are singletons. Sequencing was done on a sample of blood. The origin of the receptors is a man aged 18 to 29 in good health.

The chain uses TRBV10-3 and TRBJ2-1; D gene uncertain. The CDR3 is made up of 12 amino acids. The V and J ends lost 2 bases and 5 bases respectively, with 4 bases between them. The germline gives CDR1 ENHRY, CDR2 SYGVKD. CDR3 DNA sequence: TGTGCCATCAGTGAGCTCCACAATGAGCAGTTCTTC. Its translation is CAISELHNEQFF.

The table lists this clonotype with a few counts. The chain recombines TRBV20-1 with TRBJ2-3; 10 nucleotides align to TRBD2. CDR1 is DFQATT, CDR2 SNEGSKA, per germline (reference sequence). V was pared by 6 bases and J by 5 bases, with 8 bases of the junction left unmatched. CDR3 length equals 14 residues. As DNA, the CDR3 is TGCAGTGCCCAAGCGGGGGGGCTTGGAGATACGCAGTATTTT. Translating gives CSAQAGGLGDTQYF.

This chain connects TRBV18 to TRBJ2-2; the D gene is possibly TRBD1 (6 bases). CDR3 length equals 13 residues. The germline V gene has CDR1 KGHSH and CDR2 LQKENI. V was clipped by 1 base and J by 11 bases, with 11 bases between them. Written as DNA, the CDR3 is TGTGCCAGCTCACCACGTCAGGGGAAAGAGCTGTTTTTT. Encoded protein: CASSPRQGKELFF. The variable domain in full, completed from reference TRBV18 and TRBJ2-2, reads NAGVMQNPRHLVRRRGQEARLRCSPMKGHSHVYWYRQLPEEGLKFMVYLQKENIIDESGMPKERFSAEFPKEGPSILRIQQVVRGDSAAYFCASSPRQGKELFFGEGSRLTVL.

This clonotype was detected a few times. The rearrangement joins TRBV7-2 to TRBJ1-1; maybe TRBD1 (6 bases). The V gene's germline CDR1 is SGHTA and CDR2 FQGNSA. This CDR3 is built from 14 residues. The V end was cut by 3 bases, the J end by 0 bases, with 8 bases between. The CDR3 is CASSFRQVNTEAFF. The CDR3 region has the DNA TGTGCCAGCAGCTTCCGACAGGTGAACACTGAAGCTTTCTTT.

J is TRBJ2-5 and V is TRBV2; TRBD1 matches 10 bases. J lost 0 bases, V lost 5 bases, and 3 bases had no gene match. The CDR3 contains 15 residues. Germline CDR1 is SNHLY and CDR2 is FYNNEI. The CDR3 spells CASSPGTGDQETQYF. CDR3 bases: TGTGCCAGCAGTCCTGGGACAGGGGACCAAGAGACCCAGTACTTC.

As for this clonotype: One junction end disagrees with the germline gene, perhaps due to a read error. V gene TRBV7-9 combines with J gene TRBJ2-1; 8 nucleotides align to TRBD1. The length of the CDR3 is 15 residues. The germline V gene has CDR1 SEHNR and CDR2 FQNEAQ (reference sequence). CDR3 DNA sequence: TGTGGCAGCAGAACTGGGGCAGGGGGCCTGAATGAGCAGTTCTTC. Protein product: CGSRTGAGGLNEQFF. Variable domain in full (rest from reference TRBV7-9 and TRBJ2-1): DTGVSQNPRHKITKRGQNVTFRCDPISEHNRLYWYRQTLGQGPEFLTYFQNEAQLEKSRLLSDRFSAERPKGSFSTLEIQRTEQGDSAMYLCGSRTGAGGLNEQFFGPGTRLTVL.

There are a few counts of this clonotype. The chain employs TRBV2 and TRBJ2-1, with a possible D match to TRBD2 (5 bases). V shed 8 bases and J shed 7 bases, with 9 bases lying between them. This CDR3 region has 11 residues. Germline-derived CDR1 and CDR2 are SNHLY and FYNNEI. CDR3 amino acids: CASVARNEQFF. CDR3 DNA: TGTGCCAGCGTAGCGAGGAATGAGCAGTTCTTC.

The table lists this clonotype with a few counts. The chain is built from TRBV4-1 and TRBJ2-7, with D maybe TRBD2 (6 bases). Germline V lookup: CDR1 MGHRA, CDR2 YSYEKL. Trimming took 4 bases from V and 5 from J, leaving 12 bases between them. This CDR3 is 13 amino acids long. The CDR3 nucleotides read TGCGCCAGCAGCCTCGGGGGTAGCAACGAGCAGTACTTC. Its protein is CASSLGGSNEQYF.

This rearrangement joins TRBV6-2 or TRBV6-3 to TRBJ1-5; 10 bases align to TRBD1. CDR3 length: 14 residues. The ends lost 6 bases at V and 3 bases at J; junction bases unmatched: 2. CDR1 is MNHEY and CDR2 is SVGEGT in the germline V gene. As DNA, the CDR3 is TGTGCCAGCAGAGACAGGGGGCCCAATCAGCCCCAGCATTTT. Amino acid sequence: CASRDRGPNQPQHF.

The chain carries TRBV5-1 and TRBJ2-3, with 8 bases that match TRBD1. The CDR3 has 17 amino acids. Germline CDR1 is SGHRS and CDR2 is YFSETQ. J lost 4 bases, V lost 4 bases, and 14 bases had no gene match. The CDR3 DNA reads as TGCGCCAGCAGCATCCACACAGGGGACAGGACACCAGATACGCAGTATTTT. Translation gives CASSIHTGDRTPDTQYF.

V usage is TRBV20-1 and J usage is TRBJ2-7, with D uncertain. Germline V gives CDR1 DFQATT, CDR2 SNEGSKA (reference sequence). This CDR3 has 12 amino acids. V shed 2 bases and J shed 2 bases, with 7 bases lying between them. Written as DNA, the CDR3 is TGCAGTGCTAGACAGGATCCCTACGAGCAGTACTTC. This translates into CSARQDPYEQYF.

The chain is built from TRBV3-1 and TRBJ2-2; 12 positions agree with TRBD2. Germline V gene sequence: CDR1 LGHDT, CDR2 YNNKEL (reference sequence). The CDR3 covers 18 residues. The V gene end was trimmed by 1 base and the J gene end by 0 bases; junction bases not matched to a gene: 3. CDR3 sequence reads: CASSQVTSGGPNTGELFF. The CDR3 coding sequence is TGTGCCAGCAGCCAAGTCACTAGCGGGGGGCCGAACACCGGGGAGCTGTTTTTT.

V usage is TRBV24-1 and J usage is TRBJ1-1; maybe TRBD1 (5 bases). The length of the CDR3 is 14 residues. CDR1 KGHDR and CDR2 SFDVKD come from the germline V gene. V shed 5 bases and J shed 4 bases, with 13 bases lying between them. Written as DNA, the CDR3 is TGTGCCACCAGTGCCGGGGGAGGTATCACTGAAGCTTTCTTT. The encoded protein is CATSAGGGITEAFF.

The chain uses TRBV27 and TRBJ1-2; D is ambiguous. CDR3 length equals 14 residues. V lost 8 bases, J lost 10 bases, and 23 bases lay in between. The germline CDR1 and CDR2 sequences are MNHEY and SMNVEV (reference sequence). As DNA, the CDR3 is TGTGCCAGCGGAGGAAAGGGAAGGCCGGACCTCTACACCTTC. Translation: CASGGKGRPDLYTF.

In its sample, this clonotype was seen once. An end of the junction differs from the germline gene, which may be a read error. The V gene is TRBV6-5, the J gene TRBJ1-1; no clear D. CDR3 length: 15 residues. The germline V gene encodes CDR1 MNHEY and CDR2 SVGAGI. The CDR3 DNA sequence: TGTACCAGCAGTTCTGTAGGCCAGCGGTTTACTGAAGCTTTCTTT. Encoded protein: CTSSSVGQRFTEAFF.

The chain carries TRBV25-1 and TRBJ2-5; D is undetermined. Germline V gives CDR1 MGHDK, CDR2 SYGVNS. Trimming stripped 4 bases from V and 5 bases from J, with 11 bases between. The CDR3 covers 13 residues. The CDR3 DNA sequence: TGTGCCAGCAGTGGGGGTGTATGGGAGACCCAGTACTTC. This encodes CASSGGVWETQYF.

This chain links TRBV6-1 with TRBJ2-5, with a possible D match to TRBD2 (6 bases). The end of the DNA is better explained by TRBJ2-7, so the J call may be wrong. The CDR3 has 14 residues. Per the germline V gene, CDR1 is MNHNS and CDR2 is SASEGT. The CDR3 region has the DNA TGTGCCAGCAGTCCTCGGGACTTGTACTACGAGCAGTACTTC. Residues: CASSPRDLYYEQYF.

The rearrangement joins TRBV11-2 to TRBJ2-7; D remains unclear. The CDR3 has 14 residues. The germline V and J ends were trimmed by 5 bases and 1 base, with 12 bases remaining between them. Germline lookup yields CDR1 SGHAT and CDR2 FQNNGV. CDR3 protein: CASSPSRLSYEQYF. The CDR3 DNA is TGTGCCAGCAGCCCTAGTAGGCTATCCTACGAGCAGTACTTC.

CDR3: CASRMTGSNQPQHF. In nucleotides, the CDR3 is TGTGCCAGCAGGATGACAGGGAGCAATCAGCCCCAGCATTTT. This rearrangement joins TRBV27 to TRBJ1-5; 7 nucleotides line up with TRBD1. The germline V gene encodes CDR1 MNHEY and CDR2 SMNVEV (reference sequence). The V segment lost 6 bases and the J segment 1 base; nucleotides outside the gene matches: 3. The CDR3 length is 14 residues.

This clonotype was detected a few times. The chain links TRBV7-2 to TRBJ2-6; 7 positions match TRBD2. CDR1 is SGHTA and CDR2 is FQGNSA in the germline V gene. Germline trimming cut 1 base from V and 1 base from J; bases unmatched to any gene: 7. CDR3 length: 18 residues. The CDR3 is CASSLEGRGPSGANVLTF. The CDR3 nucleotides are TGTGCCAGCAGCTTAGAAGGGAGGGGCCCTTCTGGGGCCAACGTCCTGACTTTC.

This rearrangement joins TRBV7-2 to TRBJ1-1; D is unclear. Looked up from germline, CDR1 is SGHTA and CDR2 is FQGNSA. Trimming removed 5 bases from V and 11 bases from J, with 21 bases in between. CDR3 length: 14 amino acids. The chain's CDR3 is CASSPFLSAPVAFF. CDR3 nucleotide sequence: TGTGCCAGCAGCCCATTTTTGTCTGCGCCTGTGGCTTTCTTT.

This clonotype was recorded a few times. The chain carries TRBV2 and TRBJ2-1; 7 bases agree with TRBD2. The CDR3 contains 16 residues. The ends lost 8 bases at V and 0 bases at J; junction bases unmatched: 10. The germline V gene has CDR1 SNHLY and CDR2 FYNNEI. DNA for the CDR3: TGTGCCAGCGGGGTCAGCGGGGCCAGCTCCTACAATGAGCAGTTCTTC. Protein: CASGVSGASSYNEQFF.

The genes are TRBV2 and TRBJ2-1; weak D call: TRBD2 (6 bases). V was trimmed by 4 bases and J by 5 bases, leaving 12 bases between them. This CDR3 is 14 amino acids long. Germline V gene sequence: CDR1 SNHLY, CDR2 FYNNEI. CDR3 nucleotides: TGTGCCAGCAGTGGAGCGGAGGGGAACAATGAGCAGTTCTTC. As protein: CASSGAEGNNEQFF.

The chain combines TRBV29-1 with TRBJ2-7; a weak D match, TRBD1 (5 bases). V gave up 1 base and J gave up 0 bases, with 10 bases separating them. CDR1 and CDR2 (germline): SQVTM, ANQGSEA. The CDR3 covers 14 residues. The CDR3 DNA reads TGCAGCGTTGAAGTCACAGGCCTCTCCTACGAGCAGTACTTC. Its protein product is CSVEVTGLSYEQYF.